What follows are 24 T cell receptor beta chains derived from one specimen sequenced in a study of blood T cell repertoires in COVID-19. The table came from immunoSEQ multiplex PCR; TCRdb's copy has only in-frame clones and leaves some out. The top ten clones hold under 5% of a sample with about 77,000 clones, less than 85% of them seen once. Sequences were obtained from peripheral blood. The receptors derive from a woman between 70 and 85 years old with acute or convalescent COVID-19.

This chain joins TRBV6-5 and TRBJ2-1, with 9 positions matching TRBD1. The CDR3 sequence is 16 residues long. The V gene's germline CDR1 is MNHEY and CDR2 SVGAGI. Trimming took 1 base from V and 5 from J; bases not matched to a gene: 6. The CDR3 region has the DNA TGTGCCAGCAGTTACTATAGACAGGGGGTCAACAATGAGCAGTTCTTC. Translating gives CASSYYRQGVNNEQFF.

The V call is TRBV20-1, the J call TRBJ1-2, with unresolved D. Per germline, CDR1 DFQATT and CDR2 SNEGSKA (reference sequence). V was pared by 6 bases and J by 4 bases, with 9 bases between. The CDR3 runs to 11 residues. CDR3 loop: CSARWFYGYTF. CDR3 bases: TGCAGTGCCAGGTGGTTCTATGGCTACACCTTC.

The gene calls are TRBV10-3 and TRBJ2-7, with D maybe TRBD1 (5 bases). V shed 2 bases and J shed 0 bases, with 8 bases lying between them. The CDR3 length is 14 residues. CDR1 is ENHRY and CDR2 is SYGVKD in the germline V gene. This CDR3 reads CAISEVTGSYEQYF. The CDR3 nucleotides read TGTGCCATCAGTGAGGTAACAGGCTCCTACGAGCAGTACTTC.

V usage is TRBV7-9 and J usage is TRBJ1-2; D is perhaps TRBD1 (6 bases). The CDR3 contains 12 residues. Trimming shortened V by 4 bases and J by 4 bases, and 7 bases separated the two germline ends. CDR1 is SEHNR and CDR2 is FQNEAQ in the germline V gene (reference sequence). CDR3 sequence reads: CASSSGVYGYTF. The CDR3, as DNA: TGTGCCAGCAGCTCAGGGGTCTATGGCTACACCTTC. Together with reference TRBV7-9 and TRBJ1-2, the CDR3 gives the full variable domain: DTGVSQNPRHKITKRGQNVTFRCDPISEHNRLYWYRQTLGQGPEFLTYFQNEAQLEKSRLLSDRFSAERPKGSFSTLEIQRTEQGDSAMYLCASSSGVYGYTFGSGTRLTVV.

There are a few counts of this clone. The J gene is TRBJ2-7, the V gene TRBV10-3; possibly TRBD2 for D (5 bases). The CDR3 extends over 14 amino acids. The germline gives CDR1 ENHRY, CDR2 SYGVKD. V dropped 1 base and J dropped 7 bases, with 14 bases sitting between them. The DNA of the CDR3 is TGTGCCATCAGTGAGTGGCAGGACCCGGGGGAGCAGTACTTC. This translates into CAISEWQDPGEQYF.

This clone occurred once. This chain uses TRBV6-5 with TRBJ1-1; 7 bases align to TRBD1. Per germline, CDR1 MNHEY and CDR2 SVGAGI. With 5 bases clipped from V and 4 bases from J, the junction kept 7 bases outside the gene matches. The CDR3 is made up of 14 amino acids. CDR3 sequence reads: CASSRQGYPTEAFF. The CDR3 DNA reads TGTGCCAGCAGTCGACAGGGTTACCCCACTGAAGCTTTCTTT.

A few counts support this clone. CDR3 in amino acids: CASSSGQGYGYTF. CDR3 coding DNA: TGTGCCAGCAGCTCGGGACAGGGGTATGGCTACACCTTC. The chain carries TRBV7-2 and TRBJ1-2; TRBD1 aligns across 10 bases. CDR1 and CDR2 (germline): SGHTA, FQGNSA. The junction had 1 base not matched to a gene; V was cut back by 4 bases and J by 5 bases. The CDR3 consists of 13 residues.

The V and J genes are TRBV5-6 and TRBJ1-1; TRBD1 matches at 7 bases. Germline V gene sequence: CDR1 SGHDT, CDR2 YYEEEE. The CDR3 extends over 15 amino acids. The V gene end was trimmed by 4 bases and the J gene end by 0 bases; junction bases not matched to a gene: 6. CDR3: CASSLRTGLNTEAFF. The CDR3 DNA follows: TGTGCCAGCAGCCTTAGGACAGGTTTGAACACTGAAGCTTTCTTT.

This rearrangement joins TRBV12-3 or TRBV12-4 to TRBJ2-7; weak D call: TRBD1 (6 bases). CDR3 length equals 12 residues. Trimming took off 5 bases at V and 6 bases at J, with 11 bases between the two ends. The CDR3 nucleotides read TGTGCCAGCAGTCAAAACAGGGCCGAGCAGTACTTC. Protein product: CASSQNRAEQYF.

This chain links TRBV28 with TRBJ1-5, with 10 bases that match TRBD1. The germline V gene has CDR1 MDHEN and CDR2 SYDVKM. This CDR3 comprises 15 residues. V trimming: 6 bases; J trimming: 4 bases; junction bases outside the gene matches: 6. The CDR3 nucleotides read TGTGCCAGCAGCCGGGGACAGGGGCGAAATCAGCCCCAGCATTTT. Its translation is CASSRGQGRNQPQHF.

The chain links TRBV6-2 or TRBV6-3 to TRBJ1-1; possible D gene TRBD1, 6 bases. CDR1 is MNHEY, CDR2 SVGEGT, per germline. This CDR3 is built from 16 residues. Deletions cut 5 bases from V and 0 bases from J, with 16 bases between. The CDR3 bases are TGTGCCAGCAGTATACAGGGTAGGCAGATGAACACTGAAGCTTTCTTT. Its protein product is CASSIQGRQMNTEAFF.

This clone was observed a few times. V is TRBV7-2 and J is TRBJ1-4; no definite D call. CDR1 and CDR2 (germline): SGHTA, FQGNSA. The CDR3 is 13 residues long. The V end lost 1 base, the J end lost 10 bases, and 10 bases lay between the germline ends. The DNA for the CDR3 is TGTGCCAGCAGCTTAGTGCGGTCCGGAAAACTGTTTTTT. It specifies CASSLVRSGKLFF.

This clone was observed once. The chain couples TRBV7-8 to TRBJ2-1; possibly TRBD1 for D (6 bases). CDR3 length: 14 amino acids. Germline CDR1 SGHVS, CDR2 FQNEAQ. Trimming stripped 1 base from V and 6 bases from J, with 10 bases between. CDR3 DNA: TGTGCCAGCAGCTTAGGCACAGGGAGCAATGAGCAGTTCTTC. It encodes CASSLGTGSNEQFF.

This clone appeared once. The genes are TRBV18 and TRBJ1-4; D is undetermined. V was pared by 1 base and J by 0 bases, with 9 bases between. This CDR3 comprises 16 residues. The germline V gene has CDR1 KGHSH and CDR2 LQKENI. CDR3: CASSPQSGSTNEKLFF. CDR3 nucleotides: TGTGCCAGCTCACCACAGTCGGGTTCAACTAATGAAAAACTGTTTTTT.

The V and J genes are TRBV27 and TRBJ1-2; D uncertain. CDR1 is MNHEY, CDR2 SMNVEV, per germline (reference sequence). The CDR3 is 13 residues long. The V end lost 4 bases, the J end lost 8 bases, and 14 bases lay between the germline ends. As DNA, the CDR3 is TGTGCCAGCAGTTACGGGTTGTATGGAGGCTACACCTTC. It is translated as CASSYGLYGGYTF.

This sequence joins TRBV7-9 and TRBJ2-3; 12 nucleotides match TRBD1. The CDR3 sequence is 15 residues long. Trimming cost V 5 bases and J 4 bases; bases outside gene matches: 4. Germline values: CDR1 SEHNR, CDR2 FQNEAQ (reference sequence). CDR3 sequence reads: CASSQGQGAADTQYF. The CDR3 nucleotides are TGTGCCAGCAGCCAGGGACAGGGGGCGGCAGATACGCAGTATTTT.

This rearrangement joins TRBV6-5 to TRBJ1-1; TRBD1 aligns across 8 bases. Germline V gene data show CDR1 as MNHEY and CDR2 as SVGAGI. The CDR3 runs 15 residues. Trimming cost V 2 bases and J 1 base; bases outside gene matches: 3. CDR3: CASSYLTGGNTEAFF. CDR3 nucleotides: TGTGCCAGCAGTTACCTAACAGGGGGGAACACTGAAGCTTTCTTT.

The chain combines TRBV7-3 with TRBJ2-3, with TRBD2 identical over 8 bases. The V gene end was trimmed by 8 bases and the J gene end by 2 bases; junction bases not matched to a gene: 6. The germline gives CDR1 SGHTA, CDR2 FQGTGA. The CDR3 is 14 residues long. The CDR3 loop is CASGRGGPTDTQYF. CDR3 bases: TGTGCCAGCGGCCGGGGGGGGCCCACAGATACGCAGTATTTT.

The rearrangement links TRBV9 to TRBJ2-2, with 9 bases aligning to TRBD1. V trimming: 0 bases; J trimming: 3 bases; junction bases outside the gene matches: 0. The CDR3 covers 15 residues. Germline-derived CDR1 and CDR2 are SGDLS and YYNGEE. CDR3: CASSVGQGDTGELFF. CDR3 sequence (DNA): TGTGCCAGCAGCGTAGGACAGGGGGACACCGGGGAGCTGTTTTTT. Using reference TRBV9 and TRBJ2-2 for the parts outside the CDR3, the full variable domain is DSGVTQTPKHLITATGQRVTLRCSPRSGDLSVYWYQQSLDQGLQFLIQYYNGEERAKGNILERFSAQQFPDLHSELNLSSLELGDSALYFCASSVGQGDTGELFFGEGSRLTVL.

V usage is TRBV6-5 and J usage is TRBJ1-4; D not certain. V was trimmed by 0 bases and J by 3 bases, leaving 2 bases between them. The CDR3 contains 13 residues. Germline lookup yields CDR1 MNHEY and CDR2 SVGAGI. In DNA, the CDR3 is TGTGCCAGCAGTTACTCCTCTAATGAAAAACTGTTTTTT. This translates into CASSYSSNEKLFF.

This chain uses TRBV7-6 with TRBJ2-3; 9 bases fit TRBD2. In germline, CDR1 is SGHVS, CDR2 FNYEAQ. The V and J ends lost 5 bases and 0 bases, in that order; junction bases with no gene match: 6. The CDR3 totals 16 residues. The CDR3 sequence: CASSASGGLSTDTQYF. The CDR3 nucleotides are TGTGCCAGCAGCGCGAGCGGGGGGCTTAGCACAGATACGCAGTATTTT.

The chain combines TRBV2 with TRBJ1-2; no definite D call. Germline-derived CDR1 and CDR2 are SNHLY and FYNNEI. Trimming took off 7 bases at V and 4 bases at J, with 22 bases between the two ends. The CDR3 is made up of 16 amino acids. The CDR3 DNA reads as TGTGCCAGCAATCGACTCGACGACCCCTCCTTCTATGGCTACACCTTC. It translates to CASNRLDDPSFYGYTF.

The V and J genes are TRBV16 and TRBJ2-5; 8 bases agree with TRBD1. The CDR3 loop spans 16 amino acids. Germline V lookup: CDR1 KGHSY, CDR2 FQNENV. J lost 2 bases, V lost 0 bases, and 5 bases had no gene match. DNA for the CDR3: TGTGCCAGCAGCCAATCTCGACAGGGGTTACAAGAGACCCAGTACTTC. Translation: CASSQSRQGLQETQYF.

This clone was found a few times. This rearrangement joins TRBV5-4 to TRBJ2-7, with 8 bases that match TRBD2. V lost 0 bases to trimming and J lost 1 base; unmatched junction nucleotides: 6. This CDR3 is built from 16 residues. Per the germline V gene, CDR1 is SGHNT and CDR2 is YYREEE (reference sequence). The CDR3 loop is CASSLVWASGSYEQYF. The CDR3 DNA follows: TGTGCCAGCAGCTTGGTATGGGCTAGCGGGTCCTACGAGCAGTACTTC. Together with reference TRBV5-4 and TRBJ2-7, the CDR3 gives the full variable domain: ETGVTQSPTHLIKTRGQQVTLRCSSQSGHNTVSWYQQALGQGPQFIFQYYREEENGRGNFPPRFSGLQFPNYSSELNVNALELDDSALYLCASSLVWASGSYEQYFGPGTRLTVT.